A single T cell receptor (beta chain) is shown here with its context. Germline lookup yields CDR1 MNHEY and CDR2 SVGAGI. The CDR3 consists of 13 residues. The V and J ends lost 6 bases and 9 bases, in that order; junction bases with no gene match: 5. The sample belongs to a study of blood T cell repertoires in COVID-19. Clones were read by immunoSEQ multiplex PCR, and TCRdb kept only the in-frame ones, dropping some. The sample lists about 110,000 clones; 85% to 90% were seen once. This chain links TRBV6-5 with TRBJ2-1; 10 nucleotides align to TRBD1. The source of this sequence is a woman in her fifties or sixties with COVID-19, enrolled during active disease. The sequenced sample was peripheral blood. CDR3 in amino acids: CASSRDRGSEQFF. CDR3 nucleotide sequence: TGTGCCAGCAGCCGGGACAGGGGATCTGAGCAGTTCTTC.